Shown below are 29 T cell receptor beta chains from a single sample sequenced in a study of patients and donors after allogeneic stem cell transplantation. One entry per CDR3 protein results from TCRdb running MiXCR on the RT-PCR reads. The repertoire consists of hundreds of thousands of distinct CDR3 sequences, with 16% occurring once and the leading ten covering 7.2%. Sequenced: blood, either unsorted or a sorted T cell fraction (not recorded which). The receptors stem from a human donor who was either an allogeneic HSCT recipient or a stem cell or donor lymphocyte infusion donor (not recorded which). It is not recorded whose cells these are; they may come from a transplant donor.

The rearrangement uses TRBV5-1 and TRBJ2-5; 8 bases agree with TRBD1. Unmatched junction bases numbered 15, after V lost 0 bases and J lost 2 bases. This CDR3 is 19 amino acids long. Per the germline V gene, CDR1 is SGHRS and CDR2 is YFSETQ. CDR3 residues: CASSLARKETGAIQETQYF. The CDR3 DNA follows: TGCGCCAGCAGCTTGGCCAGGAAGGAGACAGGGGCGATTCAAGAGACCCAGTACTTC.

The chain has TRBV9 and TRBJ2-7; TRBD1 matches at 7 bases. Losses at the gene ends were 3 bases for V and 6 bases for J; bases not matched to a gene: 3. The germline V gene encodes CDR1 SGDLS and CDR2 YYNGEE. CDR3 size: 12 residues. CDR3 DNA sequence: TGTGCCAGCAGCGACAGGGGTTCCGAGCAGTACTTC. Protein sequence: CASSDRGSEQYF.

This rearrangement joins TRBV25-1 to TRBJ2-1; a weak D match, TRBD2 (5 bases). The V gene lost 2 bases and the J gene lost 2 bases, with 16 bases spanning the gap. The CDR3 has 17 residues. Germline V gene lookup returns CDR1 MGHDK and CDR2 SYGVNS. The CDR3 is CASSEVLGNFAYNEQFF. The CDR3 DNA reads TGTGCCAGCAGTGAAGTACTCGGGAACTTCGCCTACAATGAGCAGTTCTTC.

The V and J genes are TRBV5-5 and TRBJ1-5; perhaps TRBD1 as D (6 bases). Germline lookup yields CDR1 SGHKS and CDR2 YYEKEE (reference sequence). V was clipped by 4 bases and J by 4 bases, with 18 bases between them. The CDR3 has 16 amino acids. CDR3 DNA sequence: TGTGCCAGCAGCCTAATCACAGGGTTAGTGAATCAGCCCCAGCATTTT. Residues: CASSLITGLVNQPQHF.

This clonotype was seen a handful of times. The rearrangement joins TRBV19 to TRBJ1-3; D is ambiguous. Trimming left V 11 bases short and J 0 bases short, with 11 bases between. The CDR3 runs 13 residues. The germline V gene has CDR1 LNHDA and CDR2 SQIVND (reference sequence). The CDR3 protein is CAATGISGNTIYF. Here the CDR3 DNA reads TGTGCCGCCACCGGGATCTCTGGAAACACCATATATTTT.

This clonotype was detected many times. The V gene is TRBV20-1, the J gene TRBJ2-3; 15 positions agree with TRBD2. Germline V gene sequence: CDR1 DFQATT, CDR2 SNEGSKA (reference sequence). V was clipped by 6 bases and J by 8 bases; unmatched bases: 9. CDR3 length equals 15 residues. CDR3 sequence (DNA): TGCAGTGCAACCGGACTAGCGGGGGGGCGTGGTACGCAGTATTTT. Protein product: CSATGLAGGRGTQYF.

This clonotype was counted between two and nine times. This chain joins TRBV27 and TRBJ2-7; perhaps D is TRBD1 or TRBD2 (5 bases each). The CDR3 is 14 amino acids. CDR1 is MNHEY, CDR2 SMNVEV, per germline (reference sequence). The V gene lost 3 bases and the J gene lost 6 bases, with 15 bases spanning the gap. The chain's CDR3 is CASSFLAGASEQYF. DNA of the CDR3: TGTGCCAGCAGTTTCCTAGCCGGGGCGAGCGAGCAGTACTTC.

This clonotype has ten or more counts. CDR3 nucleotide sequence: TGTGCCAGCAAGAAGGGTTCTTCACCCCTCCACTTT. This gives the protein CASKKGSSPLHF. The rearrangement uses TRBV25-1 and TRBJ1-6; D not certain. V lost 7 bases and J lost 9, with 10 bases in between. The CDR3 totals 12 residues. Germline loops: CDR1 MGHDK, CDR2 SYGVNS.

This rearrangement joins TRBV29-1 to TRBJ1-4; no clear D. The CDR3 contains 13 residues. CDR1 is SQVTM and CDR2 is ANQGSEA in the germline V gene. The germline V and J ends were trimmed by 6 bases and 5 bases, with 13 bases remaining between them. CDR3 amino acids: CSVAGDPNEKLFF. The CDR3 DNA sequence: TGCAGCGTGGCGGGAGACCCAAATGAAAAACTGTTTTTT.

Only a few counts were recorded for this clonotype. The chain joins TRBV5-1 to TRBJ2-3; TRBD2 aligns across 7 bases. V gave up 2 bases and J gave up 2 bases; unmatched junction bases: 5. CDR1 and CDR2 from the germline V gene are SGHRS and YFSETQ. The CDR3 has 15 residues. DNA for the CDR3: TGCGCCAGCAGCTTAGGAGGGAGGGCCACAGATACGCAGTATTTT. It encodes CASSLGGRATDTQYF.

The J gene is TRBJ2-6, the V gene TRBV3-1; no reliable D call. The length of the CDR3 is 17 residues. Trimming took off 7 bases at V and 0 bases at J, with 16 bases between the two ends. Germline CDR1 is LGHDT and CDR2 is YNNKEL (reference sequence). CDR3 region: CASTPRQSPSGANVLTF. The CDR3 nucleotides read TGTGCCAGCACCCCTCGGCAGTCCCCCTCTGGGGCCAACGTCCTGACTTTC.

The chain has TRBV10-3 and TRBJ2-2, with no clear D. V was cut by 10 bases and J by 3 bases, with 9 bases left in between. The CDR3 is 12 amino acids. Germline V gene sequence: CDR1 ENHRY, CDR2 SYGVKD. CDR3: CATSSHTGELFF. CDR3 DNA sequence: TGTGCCACCTCATCGCACACCGGGGAGCTGTTTTTT.

The chain employs TRBV5-6 and TRBJ1-1, with 10 bases lining up with TRBD1. V dropped 4 bases and J dropped 2; count of bases not matched to a gene: 2. In germline, CDR1 is SGHDT, CDR2 YYEEEE. This CDR3 comprises 14 residues. The CDR3 DNA follows: TGTGCCAGCAGCGGGACAGGGGTCAACACTGAAGCTTTCTTT. Residues: CASSGTGVNTEAFF.

V usage is TRBV11-3 and J usage is TRBJ1-1, with 7 bases that match TRBD1. CDR1 and CDR2 from the germline V gene are SGHNT and YENEEA. V trimming: 4 bases; J trimming: 10 bases; junction bases outside the gene matches: 6. The length of the CDR3 is 12 residues. The CDR3 sequence: CASSSGGFGAFF. For the CDR3, the DNA is TGTGCCAGCAGCTCAGGGGGTTTTGGAGCTTTCTTT. The full variable domain, its missing parts supplied by reference TRBV11-3 and TRBJ1-1, is EAGVVQSPRYKIIEKKQPVAFWCNPISGHNTLYWYLQNLGQGPELLIRYENEEAVDDSQLPKDRFSAERLKGVDSTLKIQPAELGDSAVYLCASSSGGFGAFFGQGTRLTVV.

The rearrangement uses TRBV12-5 and TRBJ2-3; 11 bases agree with TRBD2. CDR3 length: 19 amino acids. Unmatched junction bases numbered 10, after V lost 0 bases and J lost 2 bases. Germline CDR1 is LGHNT and CDR2 is FRNRAP. The CDR3 region is CASGLVLAGARGATDTQYF. CDR3 nucleotides: TGTGCTAGTGGTTTGGTACTAGCGGGGGCCCGCGGAGCCACAGATACGCAGTATTTT.

The table lists this clonotype with a few counts. The V gene is TRBV5-1, the J gene TRBJ2-5; possibly TRBD1 or TRBD2 for D (6 bases each). This CDR3 comprises 14 residues. Trimming cost V 5 bases and J 5 bases, with 16 bases left between them. Germline V gene sequence: CDR1 SGHRS, CDR2 YFSETQ. In DNA, the CDR3 is TGCGCCAGCAGACAACGAGGGGGGCTGGAGACCCAGTACTTC. Its translation: CASRQRGGLETQYF. Full variable domain (remainder filled in from reference TRBV5-1 and TRBJ2-5): KAGVTQTPRYLIKTRGQQVTLSCSPISGHRSVSWYQQTPGQGLQFLFEYFSETQRNKGNFPGRFSGRQFSNSRSEMNVSTLELGDSALYLCASRQRGGLETQYFGPGTRLLVL.

The chain couples TRBV10-3 to TRBJ2-2; D call uncertain. CDR3 length: 19 residues. With 0 bases removed from V and 5 bases from J, the gap between germline ends came to 22 bases. CDR1 is ENHRY and CDR2 is SYGVKD in the germline V gene. For the CDR3, the DNA is TGTGCCATCAGTGAGTCGAAAGTTCAGGTTGCAAGGCGAACCGGGGAGCTGTTTTTT. This encodes CAISESKVQVARRTGELFF.

The chain employs TRBV20-1 and TRBJ2-1; a possible D gene is TRBD2 (6 bases). Germline V CDR1 and CDR2: DFQATT, SNEGSKA (reference sequence). The CDR3 loop spans 15 amino acids. V lost 6 bases to trimming and J lost 13 bases, with 28 bases between them. In DNA, the CDR3 is TGCAGTGCCAACTACCGACAGTTCCCTCGCGGGGATCAGTTCTTC. Translating it yields CSANYRQFPRGDQFF.

This clonotype came up many times. The rearrangement uses TRBV5-1 and TRBJ2-1; D is unclear. The V end was cut by 4 bases, the J end by 3 bases, with 11 bases between. CDR1 SGHRS and CDR2 YFSETQ come from the germline V gene. This CDR3 contains 14 residues. This CDR3 reads CASSVKNSYNEQFF. The CDR3, as DNA: TGCGCCAGCAGCGTAAAAAACAGCTACAATGAGCAGTTCTTC.

The chain carries TRBV19 and TRBJ2-2; no firm D call. Trimming removed 7 bases at V and 2 bases at J, with 11 bases between. From germline, CDR1 is LNHDA and CDR2 SQIVND (reference sequence). The CDR3 is 14 amino acids. This CDR3 is CASNPTGNTGELFF. CDR3 sequence (DNA): TGTGCCAGTAACCCGACGGGTAACACCGGGGAGCTGTTTTTT.

The table lists this clonotype with a few counts. The chain is built from TRBV12-3 or TRBV12-4 and TRBJ1-1, with D perhaps TRBD1 (5 bases). CDR3 length: 14 residues. The V gene lost 1 base and the J gene lost 5 bases, with 11 bases spanning the gap. Here the CDR3 reads CASSLVRVRTEAFF. In DNA, the CDR3 is TGTGCCAGCAGTTTAGTCAGGGTTCGGACTGAAGCTTTCTTT.

This clonotype was seen only a few times. The V call is TRBV6-2 or TRBV6-3, the J call TRBJ2-7; D is ambiguous. The ends were cut back, 6 bases at V and 5 bases at J, with 11 bases in the middle. Germline V gene data show CDR1 as MNHEY and CDR2 as SVGEGT. This CDR3 contains 12 residues. The CDR3 loop is CASSRDTHEQYF. The CDR3 DNA reads as TGTGCCAGCAGCCGCGATACCCACGAGCAGTACTTC.

This clonotype came up many times. The chain combines TRBV6-1 with TRBJ2-2; D remains ambiguous. V was pared by 7 bases and J by 1 base, with 7 bases between. The CDR3 runs to 13 residues. Germline assignment: CDR1 MNHNS and CDR2 SASEGT. For the CDR3, the DNA is TGTGCCAGCACCGACCAGAACACCGGGGAGCTGTTTTTT. Translating gives CASTDQNTGELFF.

This clonotype was counted ten times or more. V usage is TRBV30 and J usage is TRBJ2-2; D gene ambiguous. From germline, CDR1 is GTSNPN and CDR2 SVGIG (reference sequence). The CDR3 extends over 13 amino acids. V lost 1 base, J lost 6 bases, and 9 bases lay in between. CDR3 region: CAWSGRTAGELFF. For the CDR3, the DNA is TGTGCCTGGAGTGGCCGGACGGCCGGGGAGCTGTTTTTT.

V and J are TRBV29-1 and TRBJ2-7; TRBD1 matches at 9 bases. The ends lost 4 bases at V and 6 bases at J; junction bases unmatched: 4. This CDR3 is built from 12 residues. Germline V gene lookup returns CDR1 SQVTM and CDR2 ANQGSEA. The CDR3 region is CSVVGQGSEQYF. CDR3 bases: TGCAGCGTTGTCGGACAGGGGAGCGAGCAGTACTTC.

CDR3 nucleotides: TGTGCCAGCAGCTTGGCCGCGTCGCAAGAGCAGTACTTC. Protein product: CASSLAASQEQYF. The chain couples TRBV5-5 to TRBJ2-7; unclear D gene. V was trimmed by 0 bases and J by 7 bases, leaving 11 bases between them. There are 13 residues in the CDR3. Per germline, CDR1 SGHKS and CDR2 YYEKEE (reference sequence).

This clonotype was seen a handful of times. The rearrangement joins TRBV6-5 to TRBJ2-5, with unresolved D. The germline V gene has CDR1 MNHEY and CDR2 SVGAGI. V was trimmed by 1 base and J by 5 bases, leaving 17 bases between them. The CDR3 has 16 residues. The CDR3 is CASSYFGSTIGETQYF. CDR3 bases: TGTGCCAGCAGTTACTTCGGCTCTACGATCGGGGAGACCCAGTACTTC.

This clonotype was recorded at least ten times. The chain carries TRBV4-2 and TRBJ2-1; perhaps TRBD2 as D (6 bases). This CDR3 is built from 14 residues. CDR1 and CDR2 (germline): LGHNA, YNFKEQ. V lost 4 bases and J 9 bases, leaving 16 bases between the germline ends. The CDR3 reads CASSLETRSGEQFF. CDR3 coding DNA: TGTGCCAGCAGCCTAGAGACTAGATCGGGTGAGCAGTTCTTC.

V usage is TRBV5-1 and J usage is TRBJ2-3; 7 bases are shared with TRBD2. The germline gives CDR1 SGHRS, CDR2 YFSETQ. CDR3 size: 16 residues. Unmatched junction bases numbered 7, after V lost 2 bases and J lost 1 base. The CDR3 DNA reads TGCGCCAGCAGCTTACGCGGGAGCGTCGGCACAGATACGCAGTATTTT. Residues: CASSLRGSVGTDTQYF.